The rows below give T cell receptor beta chains drawn from one sample of a study of shared clonotypes between healthy human individuals. Here immunoSEQ multiplex PCR was the method, and the copy in TCRdb shows in-frame clones only, minus some. This repertoire shows more than 450,000 clones, 75% to 85% found once; its top ten account for approximately 13%. The sequenced sample was PBMCs. The source of these receptors is a woman between 40 and 55 years old in good health. Some clones in this sample may be carry-over from other donors' samples. CDR3s include the opening cysteine and the closing phenylalanine or tryptophan. Fields, in order: V gene, J gene, D gene, clone size, CDR3 DNA, CDR3 protein. A D gene is named only where the DNA matches it firmly. Clone size is not always given. Where it is, it says once, few, many or a class for expanded clones.

v_call: TRBV7-3; j_call: TRBJ2-3; d_call: NA; clone_size: NA; cdr3_nt: TGTGCCAGCAGCTTAAGGTCGGGTGACACAGATACGCAGTATTTT; cdr3_aa: CASSLRSGDTDTQYF
v_call: TRBV6-1; j_call: TRBJ2-7; d_call: NA; clone_size: once; cdr3_nt: TGTGCCAGCAGTATTGACAGCTCCTACGAGCAGTACTTC; cdr3_aa: CASSIDSSYEQYF
v_call: TRBV5-1; j_call: TRBJ1-1; d_call: TRBD1; clone_size: NA; cdr3_nt: TGCGCCAGCAGCTGGGGGGACAGGGTGAACACTGAAGCTTTCTTT; cdr3_aa: CASSWGDRVNTEAFF
v_call: TRBV30; j_call: TRBJ2-2; d_call: NA; clone_size: NA; cdr3_nt: TGTGCCTGGAGTGTACGAAAAAACACCGGGGAGCTGTTTTTT; cdr3_aa: CAWSVRKNTGELFF
v_call: TRBV19; j_call: TRBJ2-3; d_call: TRBD2; clone_size: NA; cdr3_nt: TGTGCCAGTACCGTACTAGCGGGCACAGATACGCAGTATTTT; cdr3_aa: CASTVLAGTDTQYF
v_call: TRBV6-6; j_call: TRBJ2-3; d_call: NA; clone_size: NA; cdr3_nt: TGTGCCAGCAGCTCGACTCCCCTCACAGATACGCAGTATTTT; cdr3_aa: CASSSTPLTDTQYF
v_call: TRBV5-1; j_call: TRBJ2-3; d_call: NA; clone_size: NA; cdr3_nt: TGCGCCAGCAGCTTGGTTGGGGCGCCGGCAGATACGCAGTATTTT; cdr3_aa: CASSLVGAPADTQYF
v_call: TRBV5-4; j_call: TRBJ2-1; d_call: TRBD2; clone_size: NA; cdr3_nt: TGTGCCAGCAGCGGACTAGCGGGGGCCTACAATGAGCAGTTCTTC; cdr3_aa: CASSGLAGAYNEQFF
v_call: TRBV5-1; j_call: TRBJ1-2; d_call: TRBD1; clone_size: NA; cdr3_nt: TGCGCCAGCAGCTGGACAGGGGGGAACTATGGCTACACCTTC; cdr3_aa: CASSWTGGNYGYTF
v_call: TRBV9; j_call: TRBJ2-5; d_call: NA; clone_size: NA; cdr3_nt: TGTGCCAGCAGCGTAGAGGGGGGCCTCCAAGAGACCCAGTACTTC; cdr3_aa: CASSVEGGLQETQYF
v_call: TRBV6-5; j_call: TRBJ2-2; d_call: NA; clone_size: NA; cdr3_nt: TGTGCCAGCACACCCGGGCTCCATCCTGGGGAGCTGTTTTTT; cdr3_aa: CASTPGLHPGELFF
v_call: TRBV19; j_call: TRBJ2-7; d_call: TRBD1; clone_size: NA; cdr3_nt: TGTGCCAGTAGTACCCGGACAGGGCACTCCTACGAGCAGTACTTC; cdr3_aa: CASSTRTGHSYEQYF
v_call: TRBV21-1; j_call: TRBJ2-7; d_call: NA; clone_size: NA; cdr3_nt: TGTGCCAGCAGCAAAGCGCTCGAGGAGCAGTACTTC; cdr3_aa: CASSKALEEQYF